One sample yielded the 21 T cell receptor beta chains listed below, sequenced in a study of T cells in Graves' hyperthyroidism and ophthalmopathy. Regions amplified from RNA transcripts were the TCR beta CDR3 regions. In the first-round RT-PCR of the TCR CDR3, the HTBI primer set was used. TCRdb passed the multiplex PCR reads through MiXCR, listing each CDR3 protein once. This sample has around 690,000 distinct CDR3 sequences, with 17% found just once. Sequencing was carried out using blood. The origin of the receptors is a man aged 50 to 60 with Graves' hyperthyroidism.

This clonotype has more than one count but fewer than ten. The chain recombines TRBV18 with TRBJ1-1; a weak D match, TRBD1 (6 bases). Germline lookup yields CDR1 KGHSH and CDR2 LQKENI. The CDR3 totals 13 residues. V lost 4 bases and J lost 10, with 16 bases in between. The CDR3 DNA sequence: TGTGCCAGCTCACGAGGTAACAGGGATAGAGCTTTCTTT. This codes for CASSRGNRDRAFF.

This clonotype occurred many times. V gene TRBV30 combines with J gene TRBJ2-7; 11 positions match TRBD1. CDR3 length equals 15 residues. The V gene end was trimmed by 7 bases and the J gene end by 7 bases; junction bases not matched to a gene: 15. The germline CDR1 and CDR2 sequences are GTSNPN and SVGIG (reference sequence). CDR3 residues: CALARPGQGVGEQYF. CDR3 DNA: TGTGCCTTGGCTCGTCCGGGACAGGGGGTGGGAGAGCAGTACTTC.

The sample holds many counts of this clonotype. This chain uses TRBV20-1 with TRBJ2-7; D gene ambiguous. With 4 bases removed from V and 2 bases from J, the gap between germline ends came to 9 bases. The CDR3 length is 12 residues. Germline V gives CDR1 DFQATT, CDR2 SNEGSKA (reference sequence). Here the CDR3 reads CSAISSPYEQYF. Written as DNA, the CDR3 is TGCAGTGCTATAAGTAGCCCCTACGAGCAGTACTTC.

This clonotype was observed many times. This rearrangement joins TRBV28 to TRBJ2-7; TRBD1 matches at 9 bases. V trimming: 3 bases; J trimming: 7 bases; junction bases outside the gene matches: 16. The CDR3 totals 17 residues. CDR1 is MDHEN, CDR2 SYDVKM, per germline. CDR3 region: CASSFPSLGTGPEEQYF. The DNA of the CDR3 is TGTGCCAGCAGTTTCCCTTCGTTAGGGACAGGGCCAGAAGAGCAGTACTTC.

This clonotype turned up a few times. The chain carries TRBV13 and TRBJ2-7; 8 positions agree with TRBD1. This CDR3 region has 15 residues. After removal of 5 bases from V and 1 base from J, the junction contained 7 bases not matched to a gene. Germline V CDR1 and CDR2: PRHDT, FYEKMQ (reference sequence). The CDR3 sequence is CASSAGQGGSYEQYF. CDR3 in DNA: TGTGCCAGCAGCGCAGGACAGGGAGGATCCTACGAGCAGTACTTC.

This clonotype has ten or more counts. The chain uses TRBV6-1 and TRBJ1-2; D unresolved. V was cut by 7 bases and J by 6 bases, with 15 bases left in between. Germline CDR1 is MNHNS and CDR2 is SASEGT. The CDR3 runs to 13 residues. For the CDR3, the DNA is TGTGCCAGCAAGGTTGGCCGAAAGGATGGCTACACCTTC. This translates into CASKVGRKDGYTF.

Comment on this clonotype: This may stem from a read error, because a much larger clone lies one nucleotide away. This chain uses TRBV5-1 with TRBJ2-5, with D uncertain. Germline V gene lookup returns CDR1 SGHRS and CDR2 YFSETQ. The CDR3 consists of 14 residues. The CDR3 loop reads CASGFTGRGETQYF. CDR3 bases: TGCGCCAGCGGCTTTACTGGACGTGGGGAGACCCAGTACTTC.

The V gene is TRBV6-2 or TRBV6-3, the J gene TRBJ1-5, with D possibly TRBD1 on 5 matching bases. V lost 1 base to trimming and J lost 4 bases, with 8 bases between them. Germline V gives CDR1 MNHEY, CDR2 SVGEGT. This CDR3 is built from 14 residues. Written as DNA, the CDR3 is TGTGCCAGCAGTTACTTCCCAGGGAATCAGCCCCAGCATTTT. Protein product: CASSYFPGNQPQHF.

This clonotype was observed at least ten times. This chain connects TRBV20-1 to TRBJ2-7; possibly TRBD1 for D (5 bases). The V gene's germline CDR1 is DFQATT and CDR2 SNEGSKA (reference sequence). This CDR3 has 12 residues. V was trimmed by 4 bases and J by 5 bases, leaving 12 bases between them. The DNA for the CDR3 is TGCAGTGCTAATGGACAATACCACGAGCAGTACTTC. As protein: CSANGQYHEQYF.

This clonotype was counted at least ten times. V gene TRBV2 combines with J gene TRBJ2-5; D tentatively fits TRBD1 or TRBD2 (6 bases each). Germline V CDR1 and CDR2: SNHLY, FYNNEI. The CDR3 extends over 15 amino acids. Trimming cost V 8 bases and J 3 bases, with 19 bases left between them. This CDR3 reads CASQQGGTAKETQYF. Here the CDR3 DNA reads TGTGCCAGCCAACAGGGCGGGACGGCTAAAGAGACCCAGTACTTC.

This clonotype was detected ten times or more. This chain joins TRBV5-1 and TRBJ1-6; TRBD1 is a possible D gene (5 bases). Germline lookup yields CDR1 SGHRS and CDR2 YFSETQ. The CDR3 is 12 amino acids. Trimming removed 5 bases from V and 7 bases from J, with 7 bases in between. Written as DNA, the CDR3 is TGCGCCAGCAGTCGGGGGAATTCACCCCTCCACTTT. It encodes CASSRGNSPLHF.

Many counts were recorded for this clonotype. The chain combines TRBV11-1 with TRBJ2-7; D ambiguous. The J call is uncertain, as TRBJ2-1 better fits the DNA end. Germline-derived CDR1 and CDR2 are SGHAT and FQDESV (reference sequence). This CDR3 is built from 13 residues. CDR3 sequence: CASSLAEAYEQFF. CDR3 DNA sequence: TGTGCCAGCAGCTTAGCGGAAGCCTACGAGCAGTTCTTC.

This clonotype was counted ten times or more. The V and J genes are TRBV2 and TRBJ2-2; 14 bases map to TRBD2. Germline CDR1 SNHLY, CDR2 FYNNEI. After removal of 7 bases from V and 7 bases from J, the junction contained 14 bases not matched to a gene. This CDR3 has 18 amino acids. Here the CDR3 reads CASTRDLGLAGDLGELFF. CDR3 nucleotide sequence: TGTGCCAGCACCCGGGACCTGGGACTAGCGGGAGATCTCGGGGAGCTGTTTTTT.

The sample holds a few counts of this clonotype. This chain connects TRBV11-2 to TRBJ2-3, with D perhaps TRBD1 (5 bases). CDR3 length: 15 amino acids. The germline V and J ends were trimmed by 2 bases and 3 bases, with 12 bases remaining between them. From germline, CDR1 is SGHAT and CDR2 FQNNGV. CDR3 loop: CASSLSQGVTDTQYF. Written as DNA, the CDR3 is TGTGCCAGCAGCTTATCCCAGGGCGTTACAGATACGCAGTATTTT.

V is TRBV5-1 and J is TRBJ1-1; tentative D call: TRBD1 (5 bases). Looked up from germline, CDR1 is SGHRS and CDR2 is YFSETQ. The CDR3 extends over 16 amino acids. V shed 4 bases and J shed 1 base, with 17 bases lying between them. Written as DNA, the CDR3 is TGCGCCAGCAGCCAAGAAATCGTGGGGACGAACACTGAAGCTTTCTTT. It encodes CASSQEIVGTNTEAFF.

This clonotype showed up just a few times. The rearrangement joins TRBV5-1 to TRBJ1-1, with D tentatively TRBD1 (6 bases). V was clipped by 5 bases and J by 5 bases, with 13 bases between them. Germline V lookup: CDR1 SGHRS, CDR2 YFSETQ. This CDR3 has 13 amino acids. The CDR3: CASSSEGGTEAFF. CDR3 in DNA: TGCGCCAGCAGTTCCGAGGGGGGGACTGAAGCTTTCTTT.

The chain recombines TRBV9 with TRBJ1-4; no reliable D call. Between the trimmed V and J ends, which lost 4 bases and 8 bases, there was a span of 12 bases. The CDR3 extends over 13 amino acids. CDR1 is SGDLS, CDR2 YYNGEE, per germline. The CDR3 region has the DNA TGTGCCAGCAGCCCAGGAGGCAGGGAAAAACTGTTTTTT. Its translation: CASSPGGREKLFF.

This clonotype was seen many times. The V call is TRBV7-8, the J call TRBJ1-1; TRBD1 is a possible D gene (6 bases). The CDR3 covers 15 residues. CDR1 is SGHVS and CDR2 is FQNEAQ in the germline V gene. V was shortened by 1 base and J by 1 base, with 10 bases between the two germline ends. CDR3 DNA sequence: TGTGCCAGCAGCTTAGGGGCAGGGGCGAACACTGAAGCTTTCTTT. Protein: CASSLGAGANTEAFF.

The chain joins TRBV13 to TRBJ2-5; 10 bases are a match to TRBD1. This CDR3 has 14 amino acids. Germline V gives CDR1 PRHDT, CDR2 FYEKMQ (reference sequence). J gave up 4 bases and V 5 bases, and 4 bases lay outside the gene matches. This CDR3 is CASSHRTGGETQYF. DNA for the CDR3: TGTGCCAGCAGCCACAGGACAGGGGGAGAGACCCAGTACTTC.

Only one count was recorded for this clonotype. The chain has TRBV20-1 and TRBJ1-1; D perhaps matches TRBD1 (6 bases). Germline lookup yields CDR1 DFQATT and CDR2 SNEGSKA (reference sequence). The CDR3 is 14 residues long. The germline V and J ends were trimmed by 6 bases and 10 bases, with 24 bases remaining between them. The CDR3: CSAAGTLLPRGAFF. The CDR3 DNA sequence: TGCAGTGCGGCCGGGACACTCCTTCCCCGGGGAGCTTTCTTT.

This clonotype was picked up many times. The rearrangement uses TRBV2 and TRBJ2-3, with 9 nucleotides matching TRBD1. From germline, CDR1 is SNHLY and CDR2 FYNNEI. The CDR3 consists of 19 residues. The trim removed 6 bases at V and 2 bases at J, leaving 18 bases unmatched. The CDR3 coding sequence is TGTGCCAGCAGCTGGGACAGGGTCAATGAGGATGGCGCCACAGATACGCAGTATTTT. Its protein is CASSWDRVNEDGATDTQYF.